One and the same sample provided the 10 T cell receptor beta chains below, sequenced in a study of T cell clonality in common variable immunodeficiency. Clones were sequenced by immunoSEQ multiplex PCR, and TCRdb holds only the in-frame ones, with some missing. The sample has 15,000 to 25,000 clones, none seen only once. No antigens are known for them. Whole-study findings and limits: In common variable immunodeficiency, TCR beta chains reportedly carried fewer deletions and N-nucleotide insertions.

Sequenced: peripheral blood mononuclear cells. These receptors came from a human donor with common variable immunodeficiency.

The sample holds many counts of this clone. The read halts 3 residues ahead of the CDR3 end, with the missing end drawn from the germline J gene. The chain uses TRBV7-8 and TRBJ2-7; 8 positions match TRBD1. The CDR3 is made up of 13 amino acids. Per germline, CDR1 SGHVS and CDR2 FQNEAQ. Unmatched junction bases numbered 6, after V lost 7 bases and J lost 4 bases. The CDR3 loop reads CASNRQGAYEQYF. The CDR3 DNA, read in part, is TGTGCCAGCAACCGCCAGGGGGCGTACGAG. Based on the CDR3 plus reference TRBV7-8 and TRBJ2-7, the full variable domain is GAGVSQSPRYKVAKRGQDVALRCDPISGHVSLFWYQQALGQGPEFLTYFQNEAQLDKSGLPSDRFFAERPEGSVSTLKIQRTQQEDSAVYLCASNRQGAYEQYFGPGTRLTVT.

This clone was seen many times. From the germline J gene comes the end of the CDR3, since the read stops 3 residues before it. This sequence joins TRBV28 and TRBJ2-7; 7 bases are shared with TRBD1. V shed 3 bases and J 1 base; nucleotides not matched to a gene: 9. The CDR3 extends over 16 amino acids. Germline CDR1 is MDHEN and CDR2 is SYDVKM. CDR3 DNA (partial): TGTGCCAGCAGTTTGACAGGGAGTACCATTTCCTACGAG. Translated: CASSLTGSTISYE. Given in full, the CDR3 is CASSLTGSTISYEQYF.

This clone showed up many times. The part of the CDR3 DNA that was read is TGTGCCAGCAGTGACGGGGAACGTCTAGCGGGTTACACCGGGGAG. Its protein product is CASSDGERLAGYTGE. In full, the CDR3 is CASSDGERLAGYTGELFF. The V gene is TRBV2, the J gene TRBJ2-2; 8 nucleotides match TRBD2. The sequence runs out 3 residues before the end of the CDR3; the remainder is reconstructed from the germline J gene. The ends lost 3 bases at V and 3 bases at J; junction bases unmatched: 12. Germline CDR1 and CDR2: SNHLY and FYNNEI. The CDR3 sequence is 18 residues long. Based on the CDR3 plus reference TRBV2 and TRBJ2-2, the full variable domain is EPEVTQTPSHQVTQMGQEVILRCVPISNHLYFYWYRQILGQKVEFLVSFYNNEISEKSEIFDDQFSVERPDGSNFTLKIRSTKLEDSAMYFCASSDGERLAGYTGELFFGEGSRLTVL.

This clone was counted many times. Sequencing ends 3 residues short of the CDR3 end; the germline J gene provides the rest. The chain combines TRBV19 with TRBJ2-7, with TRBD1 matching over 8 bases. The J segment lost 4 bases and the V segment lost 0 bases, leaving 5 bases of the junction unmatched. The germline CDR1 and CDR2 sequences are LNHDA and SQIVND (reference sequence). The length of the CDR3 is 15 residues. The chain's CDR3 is CASSIDLTGDYEQYF. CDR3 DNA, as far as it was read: TGTGCCAGTAGTATAGACTTGACAGGGGATTACGAG.

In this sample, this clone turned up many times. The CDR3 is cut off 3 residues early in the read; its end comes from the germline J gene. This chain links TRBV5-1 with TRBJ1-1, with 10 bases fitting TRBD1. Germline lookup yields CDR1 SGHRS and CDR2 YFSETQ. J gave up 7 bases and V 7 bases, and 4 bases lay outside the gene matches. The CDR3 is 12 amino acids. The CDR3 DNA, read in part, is TGCGCCAGCGGGGACAGGGGAAATGAA. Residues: CASGDRGNE. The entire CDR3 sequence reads CASGDRGNEAFF.

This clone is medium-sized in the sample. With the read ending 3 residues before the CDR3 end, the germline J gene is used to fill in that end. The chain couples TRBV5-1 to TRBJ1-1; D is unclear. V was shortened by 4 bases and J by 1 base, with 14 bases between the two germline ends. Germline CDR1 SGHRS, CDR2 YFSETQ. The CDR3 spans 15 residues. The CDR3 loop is CASSPTSTWNTEAFF. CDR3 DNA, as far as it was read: TGCGCCAGCAGCCCTACTTCAACCTGGAACACTGAA. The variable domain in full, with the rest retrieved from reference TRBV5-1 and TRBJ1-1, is KAGVTQTPRYLIKTRGQQVTLSCSPISGHRSVSWYQQTPGQGLQFLFEYFSETQRNKGNFPGRFSGRQFSNSRSEMNVSTLELGDSALYLCASSPTSTWNTEAFFGQGTRLTVV.

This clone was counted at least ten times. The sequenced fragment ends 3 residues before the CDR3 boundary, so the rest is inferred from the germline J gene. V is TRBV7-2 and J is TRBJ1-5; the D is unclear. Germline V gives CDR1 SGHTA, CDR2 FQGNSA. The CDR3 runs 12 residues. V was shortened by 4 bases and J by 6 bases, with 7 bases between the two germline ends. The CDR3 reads CASSSLSQPQHF. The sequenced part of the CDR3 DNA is TGTGCCAGCAGCTCGCTAAGTCAGCCC.

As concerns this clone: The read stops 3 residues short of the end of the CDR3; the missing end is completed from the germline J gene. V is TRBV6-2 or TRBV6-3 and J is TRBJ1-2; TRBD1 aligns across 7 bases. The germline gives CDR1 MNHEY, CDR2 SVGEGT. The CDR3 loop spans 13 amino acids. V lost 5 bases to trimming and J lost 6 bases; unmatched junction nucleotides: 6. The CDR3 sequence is CASSDGTVDGYTF. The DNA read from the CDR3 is TGTGCCAGCAGTGACGGGACAGTTGATGGC.

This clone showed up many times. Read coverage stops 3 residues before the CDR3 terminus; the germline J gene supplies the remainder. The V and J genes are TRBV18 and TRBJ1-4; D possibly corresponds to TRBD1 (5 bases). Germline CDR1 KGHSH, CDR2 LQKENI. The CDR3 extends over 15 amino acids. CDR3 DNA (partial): TGTGCCAGCTCAGGACAAAGTGGGAACAAAGGAGAA. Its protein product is CASSGQSGNKGE. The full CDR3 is CASSGQSGNKGELFF.

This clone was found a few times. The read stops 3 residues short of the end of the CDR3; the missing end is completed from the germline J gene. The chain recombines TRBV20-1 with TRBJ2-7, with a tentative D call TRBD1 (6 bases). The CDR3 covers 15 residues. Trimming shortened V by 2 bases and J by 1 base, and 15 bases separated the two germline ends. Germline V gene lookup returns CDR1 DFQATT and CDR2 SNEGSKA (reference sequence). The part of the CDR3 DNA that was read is TGCAGTGCTAGATCCACAGGGTTGGGGTCCTACGAG. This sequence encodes CSARSTGLGSYE. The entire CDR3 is CSARSTGLGSYEQYF.